One and the same sample provided the 25 T cell receptor beta chains below, sequenced in a study of neurological immune-mediated disorders. As to time point: technical triplicate 3. TCRdb itself ran the 5' RACE reads through MiXCR, one entry per CDR3 protein. Seen here are nearly 30,000 distinct CDR3 sequences, approximately 16% observed once, and the top ten hold 4% to 5%. The sequencing input was CD4+ T cells from blood. Every receptor here comes from a female donor with HTLV-1-associated myelopathy (HAM/TSP).

This clonotype was recorded at least ten times. This chain joins TRBV29-1 and TRBJ2-3, with D possibly TRBD1 on 7 matching bases. Germline V gene sequence: CDR1 SQVTM, CDR2 ANQGSEA. This CDR3 contains 14 residues. Trimming stripped 8 bases from V and 5 bases from J, with 20 bases between. CDR3 protein: CSIARDRAGDTQYF. DNA of the CDR3: TGCAGCATTGCCCGGGACAGAGCGGGAGATACGCAGTATTTT.

This clonotype has ten or more counts. The chain couples TRBV12-3 or TRBV12-4 to TRBJ1-6; 7 bases line up with TRBD1. This CDR3 contains 14 residues. J gave up 9 bases and V 5 bases, and 7 bases lay outside the gene matches. The CDR3 spells CASSLGGGFSPLHF. The CDR3 DNA reads TGTGCCAGCAGTCTAGGAGGGGGCTTTTCACCCCTCCACTTT.

The table lists this clonotype with many counts. The rearrangement uses TRBV28 and TRBJ2-7; 10 nucleotides match TRBD2. The CDR3 consists of 14 residues. V was pared by 6 bases and J by 1 base, with 3 bases of the junction left unmatched. Germline V CDR1 and CDR2: MDHEN, SYDVKM. Here the CDR3 DNA reads TGTGCCAGCAGGGTAGCGGGGGGTTCCTACGAGCAGTACTTC. Translating it yields CASRVAGGSYEQYF.

This clonotype was counted many times. The chain has TRBV11-2 and TRBJ2-1; D is unresolved. The CDR3 spans 13 residues. Germline V gene lookup returns CDR1 SGHAT and CDR2 FQNNGV. The ends were cut back, 5 bases at V and 9 bases at J, with 14 bases in the middle. DNA of the CDR3: TGTGCCAGCAGCCTATTGAAGGTCGGTGAGCAGTTCTTC. Protein: CASSLLKVGEQFF.

The table lists this clonotype with many counts. The chain has TRBV6-5 and TRBJ2-1, with 14 bases matching TRBD2. The CDR3 sequence is 14 residues long. Germline assignment: CDR1 MNHEY and CDR2 SVGAGI. Germline trimming cut 8 bases from V and 10 bases from J; bases unmatched to any gene: 7. CDR3: CASGAGLAGGEQFF. The CDR3 DNA reads TGTGCCAGCGGTGCCGGACTAGCGGGGGGAGAGCAGTTCTTC.

This clonotype was counted at least ten times. This chain joins TRBV20-1 and TRBJ1-6, with 7 bases aligning to TRBD1. Germline V lookup: CDR1 DFQATT, CDR2 SNEGSKA (reference sequence). The CDR3 extends over 14 amino acids. With 2 bases clipped from V and 9 bases from J, the junction kept 7 bases outside the gene matches. Here the CDR3 reads CSARPGGSSSPLHF. Here the CDR3 DNA reads TGCAGTGCTAGACCAGGGGGATCCTCTTCACCCCTCCACTTT.

J is TRBJ2-3 and V is TRBV5-1; 9 positions match TRBD1. The CDR3 contains 13 residues. V was clipped by 3 bases and J by 4 bases; unmatched bases: 0. Germline V gene lookup returns CDR1 SGHRS and CDR2 YFSETQ. The CDR3 DNA follows: TGCGCCAGCAGCTGGACAGGGGCAGATACGCAGTATTTT. Protein product: CASSWTGADTQYF.

This clonotype showed up many times. This rearrangement joins TRBV7-8 to TRBJ2-3, with 8 bases fitting TRBD1. Losses at the gene ends were 6 bases for V and 2 bases for J; bases not matched to a gene: 16. Per germline, CDR1 SGHVS and CDR2 FQNEAQ. CDR3 length: 18 residues. The CDR3, as DNA: TGTGCCAGCAGACAAACAGGGGGTGTAAAGGTCGTCACAGATACGCAGTATTTT. Its protein product is CASRQTGGVKVVTDTQYF.

This clonotype was seen at least ten times. The genes are TRBV6-5 and TRBJ1-4; 10 bases agree with TRBD1. V was pared by 5 bases and J by 5 bases, with 14 bases of the junction left unmatched. The CDR3 is 18 amino acids. CDR1 and CDR2 from the germline V gene are MNHEY and SVGAGI. CDR3 nucleotides: TGTGCCAGCAGTCCCGGGACAGGGGTCGGACGGGGAAATGAAAAACTGTTTTTT. It is translated as CASSPGTGVGRGNEKLFF.

This clonotype was seen ten or more times. The J gene is TRBJ2-5, the V gene TRBV10-3; 7 nucleotides agree with TRBD1. The germline CDR1 and CDR2 sequences are ENHRY and SYGVKD. The CDR3 loop spans 13 amino acids. With 10 bases clipped from V and 4 bases from J, the junction kept 9 bases outside the gene matches. CDR3 sequence: CATGPTGPETQYF. Written as DNA, the CDR3 is TGTGCCACCGGACCGACAGGGCCAGAGACCCAGTACTTC.

This clonotype was observed at least ten times. The gene calls are TRBV20-1 and TRBJ2-4, with 10 positions matching TRBD1. The germline V gene encodes CDR1 DFQATT and CDR2 SNEGSKA (reference sequence). J was trimmed by 0 bases and V by 1 base; bases with no gene match: 9. The CDR3 extends over 18 amino acids. CDR3 bases: TGCAGTGCTAGAGGGGACAGGGGCCAGGATTTAGCCAAAAACATTCAGTACTTC. Encoded protein: CSARGDRGQDLAKNIQYF.

The genes are TRBV6-5 and TRBJ1-2; D gene ambiguous. The CDR3 is 13 amino acids. Per germline, CDR1 MNHEY and CDR2 SVGAGI. V shed 3 bases and J shed 5 bases, with 10 bases lying between them. CDR3 sequence (DNA): TGTGCCAGCAGTTATAGGGAGCCGTATGGCTACACCTTC. Amino acid sequence: CASSYREPYGYTF.

By share, this clonotype counts as medium-sized. The chain couples TRBV4-3 to TRBJ2-3; TRBD2 matches at 16 bases. V lost 1 base, J lost 8 bases, and 6 bases stayed unmatched. The CDR3 is 17 residues long. Looked up from germline, CDR1 is LGHNA and CDR2 is YSLEER. CDR3 sequence reads: CASSQAGLAGGRGTQYF. CDR3 coding DNA: TGCGCCAGCAGCCAAGCGGGACTAGCGGGGGGGCGTGGTACGCAGTATTTT.

In its sample, this clonotype is medium-sized. The chain combines TRBV28 with TRBJ1-2; tentatively, D is TRBD1 (6 bases). CDR3 length: 14 amino acids. Trimming took 8 bases from V and 3 from J, leaving 16 bases between them. Germline CDR1 reads MDHEN; CDR2 reads SYDVKM. The CDR3 sequence: CASWGANGHYGYTF. CDR3 DNA: TGTGCCAGCTGGGGGGCGAACGGTCACTATGGCTACACCTTC.

This clonotype was counted ten times or more. The gene calls are TRBV30 and TRBJ1-4; 7 bases are a match to TRBD1. The CDR3 runs 12 residues. From germline, CDR1 is GTSNPN and CDR2 SVGIG (reference sequence). Unmatched junction bases numbered 5, after V lost 5 bases and J lost 8 bases. CDR3 sequence (DNA): TGTGCCTGGGGACAGGTTTTCGAAAAACTGTTTTTT. The encoded protein is CAWGQVFEKLFF.

Worth noting for this clonotype: An end of the junction does not agree with germline; a read error may underlie this. The chain has TRBV6-5 and TRBJ2-2, with D perhaps matching TRBD2 (5 bases). Germline-derived CDR1 and CDR2 are MNHEY and SVGAGI. This CDR3 has 17 amino acids. CDR3 sequence (DNA): TGTGCAAGCAGTTACTTAAGAACGGCTTTTATCTCCGGGGATCTGTTTTTT. It translates to CASSYLRTAFISGDLFF.

This clonotype appeared many times. The genes are TRBV29-1 and TRBJ2-1, with 14 nucleotides matching TRBD2. The germline V gene encodes CDR1 SQVTM and CDR2 ANQGSEA. The CDR3 has 18 residues. Unmatched junction bases numbered 10, after V lost 5 bases and J lost 1 base. CDR3 protein: CSVSTVGLAGGSYNEQFF. CDR3 bases: TGCAGCGTTTCAACCGTAGGACTAGCGGGGGGATCCTACAATGAGCAGTTCTTC.

This clonotype has at least ten counts. The rearrangement uses TRBV10-3 and TRBJ2-5, with 11 bases aligning to TRBD2. J was trimmed by 5 bases and V by 3 bases; bases with no gene match: 8. Germline V gene data show CDR1 as ENHRY and CDR2 as SYGVKD. This CDR3 contains 16 residues. The CDR3 sequence: CAISEIAGGPWETQYF. The CDR3 DNA reads as TGTGCCATCAGTGAAATAGCGGGGGGGCCGTGGGAGACCCAGTACTTC.

This chain links TRBV20-1 with TRBJ1-1; D remains ambiguous. Germline CDR1 reads DFQATT; CDR2 reads SNEGSKA (reference sequence). The germline V and J ends were trimmed by 8 bases and 1 base, with 11 bases remaining between them. CDR3 length: 12 amino acids. The CDR3 region is CSSYSPNTEAFF. The CDR3 nucleotides are TGCAGTTCCTATTCGCCGAACACTGAAGCTTTCTTT.

With respect to this clonotype: At one of its ends the junction is not consistent with the germline gene, which may arise from a read error. CDR3 coding DNA: TGTGCCAGCAGCATCGACGGGACGCATGGCTACACATTC. This sequence encodes CASSIDGTHGYTF. This chain connects TRBV12-3 or TRBV12-4 to TRBJ1-2; D is possibly TRBD1 (5 bases). CDR3 length: 13 residues.

Of note for this clonotype: A clone one base away is much larger, so this may be a read error. V usage is TRBV18 and J usage is TRBJ2-7; unclear D gene. V lost 2 bases and J lost 1, with 6 bases in between. From germline, CDR1 is KGHSH and CDR2 LQKENI. The CDR3 sequence is 13 residues long. CDR3 in amino acids: CASSPSRSYEQYF. The CDR3 bases are TGTGCCAGCTCACCAAGCAGGTCCTACGAGCAGTACTTC.

This clonotype was counted only a few times. The gene calls are TRBV11-2 and TRBJ2-7; D is possibly TRBD1 or TRBD2 (5 bases each). Germline CDR1 reads SGHAT; CDR2 reads FQNNGV. This CDR3 has 15 residues. Trimming took 2 bases from V and 3 from J, leaving 14 bases between them. CDR3 bases: TGTGCCAGCAGCTTATTGGTTGTTGGGGGCTACGAGCAGTACTTC. This gives the protein CASSLLVVGGYEQYF.

This clonotype has a count of ten or more. V and J are TRBV20-1 and TRBJ2-5; 9 bases match TRBD1. The CDR3 length is 16 residues. The germline CDR1 and CDR2 sequences are DFQATT and SNEGSKA (reference sequence). The V and J ends lost 3 bases and 5 bases, in that order; junction bases with no gene match: 13. CDR3 region: CSARGQGRGFWETQYF. CDR3 in DNA: TGCAGTGCTAGGGGACAGGGAAGGGGGTTTTGGGAGACCCAGTACTTC.

This clonotype has ten or more counts. One junction end does not reproduce the germline sequence, and a read error may be involved. V gene TRBV5-1 combines with J gene TRBJ2-7, with TRBD2 matching 7 bases. The germline V gene has CDR1 SGHRS and CDR2 YFSETQ. The CDR3 runs to 16 residues. The CDR3 coding sequence is TGCGCCAGCAGCTTGGCCCCCCGACTAGCCGAAGGCGAGCAGTATTTC. It codes for CASSLAPRLAEGEQYF.

This clonotype was found many times. V usage is TRBV5-1 and J usage is TRBJ2-3; D call uncertain. The germline CDR1 and CDR2 sequences are SGHRS and YFSETQ. CDR3 length equals 15 residues. The V end lost 3 bases, the J end lost 3 bases, and 14 bases lay between the germline ends. CDR3 sequence (DNA): TGCGCCAGCAGCTCCCTCCCTGGCTTGACAGATACGCAGTATTTT. Translated: CASSSLPGLTDTQYF.